The 3 T cell receptor beta chains listed next were all sequenced from one sample in a study of blood T cell repertoires in COVID-19. Here immunoSEQ multiplex PCR was the method, and the copy in TCRdb shows in-frame clones only, minus some. The profile covers 95,000 to 150,000 clones, with more than 70% appearing a single time and approximately 5% taken by the ten largest. Sequencing was performed on peripheral blood. The source of these receptors is a human donor in a cohort sampled during active COVID-19.

This chain joins TRBV27 and TRBJ2-7; the D is unclear. CDR1 MNHEY and CDR2 SMNVEV come from the germline V gene (reference sequence). Trimming took 5 bases from V and 4 from J, leaving 18 bases between them. The CDR3 contains 15 residues. CDR3 loop: CASSPTPQYIYEQYF. DNA of the CDR3: TGTGCCAGCAGTCCCACCCCTCAGTATATTTACGAGCAGTACTTC.

The rearrangement joins TRBV25-1 to TRBJ2-2; D possibly corresponds to TRBD1 (6 bases). CDR3 length: 14 residues. The germline V and J ends were trimmed by 3 bases and 7 bases, with 12 bases remaining between them. CDR1 and CDR2 (germline): MGHDK, SYGVNS. This CDR3 reads CASSDQGISGELFF. DNA of the CDR3: TGTGCCAGCAGTGACCAGGGGATTAGCGGGGAGCTGTTTTTT.

The V and J genes are TRBV24-1 and TRBJ2-6; no reliable D call. The CDR3 sequence is 14 residues long. Trimming pared 9 bases from V and 4 bases from J, leaving 12 bases between. CDR1 and CDR2 (germline): KGHDR, SFDVKD. CDR3 bases: TGTGCCACCCCCCAGGTATTAGGGGCCAACGTCCTGACTTTC. It is translated as CATPQVLGANVLTF.